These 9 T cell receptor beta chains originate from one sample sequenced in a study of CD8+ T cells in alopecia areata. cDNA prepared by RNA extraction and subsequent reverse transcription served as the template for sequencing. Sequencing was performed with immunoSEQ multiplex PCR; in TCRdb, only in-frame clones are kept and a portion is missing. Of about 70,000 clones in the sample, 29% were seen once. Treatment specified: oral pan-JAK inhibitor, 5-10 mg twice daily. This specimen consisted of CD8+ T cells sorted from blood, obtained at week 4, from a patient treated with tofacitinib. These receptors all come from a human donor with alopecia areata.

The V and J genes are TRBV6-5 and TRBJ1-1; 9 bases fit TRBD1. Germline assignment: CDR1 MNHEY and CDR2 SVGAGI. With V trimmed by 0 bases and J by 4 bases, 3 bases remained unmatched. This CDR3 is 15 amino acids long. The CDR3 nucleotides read TGTGCCAGCAGTTACTCGACAGGGGGGAGCACTGAAGCTTTCTTT. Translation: CASSYSTGGSTEAFF.

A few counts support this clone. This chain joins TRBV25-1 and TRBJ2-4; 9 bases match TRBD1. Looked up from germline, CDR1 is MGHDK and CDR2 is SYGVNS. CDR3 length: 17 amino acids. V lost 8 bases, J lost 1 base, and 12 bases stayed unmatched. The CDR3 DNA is TGTGCCAGCTCCAGGACAGGGGACCCTGAGGCCAAAAACATTCAGTACTTC. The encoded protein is CASSRTGDPEAKNIQYF. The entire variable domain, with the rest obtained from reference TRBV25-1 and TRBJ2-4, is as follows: EADIYQTPRYLVIGTGKKITLECSQTMGHDKMYWYQQDPGMELHLIHYSYGVNSTEKGDLSSESTVSRIRTEHFPLTLESARPSHTSQYLCASSRTGDPEAKNIQYFGAGTRLSVL.

CDR3 amino acids: CASSYSSSSIEGYTF. DNA for the CDR3: TGTGCCAGCAGTTACTCGAGCAGTTCTATAGAGGGCTACACCTTC. The chain employs TRBV6-5 and TRBJ1-2, with no clear D. With 0 bases removed from V and 8 bases from J, the gap between germline ends came to 16 bases. The CDR3 length is 15 residues. Germline values: CDR1 MNHEY, CDR2 SVGAGI.

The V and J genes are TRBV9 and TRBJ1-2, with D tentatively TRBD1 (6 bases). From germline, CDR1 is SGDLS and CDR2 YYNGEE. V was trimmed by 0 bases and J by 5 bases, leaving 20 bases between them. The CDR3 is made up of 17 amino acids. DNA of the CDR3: TGTGCCAGCAGCGTAGGAGGAAGGGGGGCCCCAAAGTATGGCTACACCTTC. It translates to CASSVGGRGAPKYGYTF.

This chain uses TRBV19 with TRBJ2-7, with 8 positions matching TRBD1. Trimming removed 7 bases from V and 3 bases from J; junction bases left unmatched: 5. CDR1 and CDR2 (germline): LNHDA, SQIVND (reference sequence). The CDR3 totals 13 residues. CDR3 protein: CASTPGGGYEQYF. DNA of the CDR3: TGTGCCAGTACCCCAGGGGGCGGCTACGAGCAGTACTTC. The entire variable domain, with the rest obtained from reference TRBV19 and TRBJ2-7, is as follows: DGGITQSPKYLFRKEGQNVTLSCEQNLNHDAMYWYRQDPGQGLRLIYYSQIVNDFQKGDIAEGYSVSREKKESFPLTVTSAQKNPTAFYLCASTPGGGYEQYFGPGTRLTVT.

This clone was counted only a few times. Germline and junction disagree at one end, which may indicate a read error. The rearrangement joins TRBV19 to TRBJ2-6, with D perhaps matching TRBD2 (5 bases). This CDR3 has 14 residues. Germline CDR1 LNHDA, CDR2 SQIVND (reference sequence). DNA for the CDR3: TGTGCCAGTAGTCTAGCCGCTGGAGCCAACGTCCTGACTTTC. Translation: CASSLAAGANVLTF.

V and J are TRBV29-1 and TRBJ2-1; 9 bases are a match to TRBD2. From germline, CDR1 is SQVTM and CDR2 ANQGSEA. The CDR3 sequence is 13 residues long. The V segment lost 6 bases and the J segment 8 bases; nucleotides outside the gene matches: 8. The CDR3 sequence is CSVFSGSGYEQFF. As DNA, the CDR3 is TGCAGCGTCTTTAGCGGGAGTGGGTATGAGCAGTTCTTC.

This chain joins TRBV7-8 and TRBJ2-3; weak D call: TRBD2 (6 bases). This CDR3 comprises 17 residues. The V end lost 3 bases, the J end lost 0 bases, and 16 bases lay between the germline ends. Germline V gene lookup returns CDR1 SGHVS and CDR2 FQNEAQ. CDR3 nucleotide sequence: TGTGCCAGCAGCTTTGCCTTAAGCGGAGGGAGCACAGATACGCAGTATTTT. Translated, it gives CASSFALSGGSTDTQYF.

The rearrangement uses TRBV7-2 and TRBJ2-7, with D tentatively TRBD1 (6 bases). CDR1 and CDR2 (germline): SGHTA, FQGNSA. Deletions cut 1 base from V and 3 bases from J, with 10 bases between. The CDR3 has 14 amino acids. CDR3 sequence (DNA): TGTGCCAGCAGCTTAGGCAGGGGAATCTACGAGCAGTACTTC. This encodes CASSLGRGIYEQYF.